This is a list of T cell receptor beta chains from one sample in a study of identical twins. TCRdb re-called the 5' RACE reads with MiXCR, one entry per CDR3 protein. The top ten hold around 5% of the sample, which has 250,000 or so distinct CDR3 sequences, 7.5% seen once. These sequences were also reported in another study, on yellow fever vaccine responses in identical twins.

Sequencing used CD8+ T cells sorted from blood. The receptors here all came from a woman aged 18-30 years in good health. The CDR3 runs from the conserved cysteine through the conserved F or W. D genes are given only for firm matches. The listing skips clone size in some rows; elsewhere it reads once, few, many or a size class.

>few|TRBD2|TRBJ2-5|TRBV7-9|14
CASSHSGVEETQYF
TGTGCCAGCAGTCATAGCGGGGTAGAGGAGACCCAGTACTTC
>NA|TRBD2|TRBJ2-7|TRBV15|15
CATSGKTSGSYEQYF
TGTGCCACCAGCGGCAAGACTAGCGGCTCCTACGAGCAGTACTTC
>many|NA|TRBJ2-5|TRBV28|14
CASSFRDTQETQYF
TGTGCCAGCAGTTTCCGCGACACCCAAGAGACCCAGTACTTC
>NA|NA|TRBJ2-1|TRBV2|9
CASSDEQFF
TGTGCCAGCAGTGATGAGCAGTTCTTC
>many|TRBD2|TRBJ2-1|TRBV27|13
CASSLLAGFKQFF
TGTGCCAGCAGTTTACTAGCGGGATTCAAGCAGTTCTTC
>NA|TRBD1|TRBJ1-2|TRBV10-2|17
CASSESYRGQGSYGYTF
TGCGCCAGCAGTGAGTCGTATCGGGGACAGGGAAGCTATGGCTACACCTTC
>many|NA|TRBJ2-1|TRBV7-9|14
CASSLGQGVNEQFF
TGTGCCAGCAGCTTAGGGCAGGGAGTCAATGAGCAGTTCTTC
>many|NA|TRBJ1-5|TRBV12-3/TRBV12-4|16
CASSDNSAYSNQPQHF
TGTGCCAGCAGTGATAACTCAGCTTACAGCAATCAGCCCCAGCATTTT
>many|NA|TRBJ1-1|TRBV15|14
CATSRVRVNTEAFF
TGTGCCACCAGCAGAGTACGGGTGAACACTGAAGCTTTCTTT
>many|NA|TRBJ1-3|TRBV4-1|15
CASSQASGSGNTIYF
TGCGCCAGCAGCCAAGCTTCAGGGTCTGGAAACACCATATATTTT
>NA|NA|TRBJ2-3|TRBV24-1|18
CATSDLQIGFYRTDTQYF
TGTGCCACCAGTGATTTGCAAATTGGGTTTTATCGCACAGATACGCAGTATTTT
>few|NA|TRBJ2-3|TRBV24-1|13
CATSGAGTDTQYF
TGTGCCACCAGTGGAGCGGGTACAGATACGCAGTATTTT
>many|NA|TRBJ1-1|TRBV28|15
CASSFQRGVSTEAFF
TGTGCCAGCAGTTTTCAGCGGGGGGTTAGCACTGAAGCTTTCTTT
>few|TRBD2|TRBJ2-1|TRBV12-3/TRBV12-4|14
CASSWTSGANEQFF
TGTGCCAGCAGTTGGACTAGCGGAGCCAATGAGCAGTTCTTC
>NA|TRBD2|TRBJ2-7|TRBV28|13
CATLSGSHYEQYF
TGTGCCACCCTTAGCGGGAGTCACTACGAGCAGTACTTC